The 26 T cell receptor beta chains in this list originate from one sample, sequenced in a study of shared clonotypes between healthy human individuals. Assay: immunoSEQ multiplex PCR; the TCRdb copy retains only in-frame clones and omits some. This sample has over 2 million clones, with 85% to 95% found just once. Sequenced input: naive CD4+ T cells from PBMCs. Described subset: CD45RA+ positively selected. These receptor sequences come from a man aged 18 to 29 in good health. Some clones in this sample may be carry-over from other donors' samples.

V and J are TRBV7-6 and TRBJ1-1; no clear D gene. The germline V gene has CDR1 SGHVS and CDR2 FNYEAQ. The CDR3 has 14 residues. Trimming removed 2 bases from V and 6 bases from J, with 13 bases in between. The CDR3 loop is CASSLTDIGAEAFF. The CDR3 bases are TGTGCCAGCAGCTTAACAGATATCGGGGCTGAAGCTTTCTTT.

This clone was detected a few times. V and J are TRBV28 and TRBJ1-5; unclear D gene. The CDR3 contains 16 residues. V gave up 6 bases and J gave up 1 base, with 16 bases separating them. Per the germline V gene, CDR1 is MDHEN and CDR2 is SYDVKM. The CDR3 loop is CASSSGARRSNQPQHF. The CDR3 nucleotides are TGTGCCAGCAGCAGTGGAGCGAGGCGGAGCAATCAGCCCCAGCATTTT.

The chain has TRBV4-1 and TRBJ2-1, with 9 bases matching TRBD2. The junction had 4 bases not matched to a gene; V was cut back by 6 bases and J by 4 bases. CDR1 MGHRA and CDR2 YSYEKL come from the germline V gene. CDR3 length equals 14 residues. CDR3 sequence (DNA): TGCGCCAGCAGTCGACTAGCGGCTTACAATGAGCAGTTCTTC. Protein sequence: CASSRLAAYNEQFF.

The chain joins TRBV7-2 to TRBJ2-7; 10 bases match TRBD2. Germline V gives CDR1 SGHTA, CDR2 FQGNSA. V was pared by 5 bases and J by 3 bases, with 13 bases of the junction left unmatched. The CDR3 sequence is 17 residues long. CDR3 DNA sequence: TGTGCCAGCAGCCCGGATAGCGGGAGGCAAGTCCGCTACGAGCAGTACTTC. It translates to CASSPDSGRQVRYEQYF.

In its sample, this clone was seen a few times. The chain combines TRBV28 with TRBJ1-1; D gene ambiguous. Trimming shortened V by 2 bases and J by 4 bases, and 17 bases separated the two germline ends. Germline V lookup: CDR1 MDHEN, CDR2 SYDVKM. The CDR3 is 16 residues long. The CDR3 sequence is CASSLPWAVLGTEAFF. In DNA form, the CDR3 reads TGTGCCAGCAGTTTACCATGGGCAGTCTTGGGCACTGAAGCTTTCTTT.

The V and J genes are TRBV20-1 and TRBJ2-1, with D possibly TRBD2 on 5 matching bases. Germline V gene sequence: CDR1 DFQATT, CDR2 SNEGSKA (reference sequence). The CDR3 sequence is 8 residues long. The CDR3 nucleotides are TGCAGAACTCTCAGCGGGTTCTTC. This gives the protein CRTLSGFF.

The CDR3 nucleotides are TGTGCCAGCAGCTCGACTAGCGGGAGGCCTCTCACGGGGGAGCTGTTTTTT. Translated, it gives CASSSTSGRPLTGELFF. V usage is TRBV7-2 and J usage is TRBJ2-2; TRBD2 aligns across 13 bases. The CDR3 consists of 17 residues. CDR1 and CDR2 from the germline V gene are SGHTA and FQGNSA. V trimming: 4 bases; J trimming: 8 bases; junction bases outside the gene matches: 10.

The rearrangement links TRBV28 to TRBJ2-1; no clear D gene. This CDR3 spans 16 amino acids. Trimming pared 4 bases from V and 5 bases from J, leaving 18 bases between. Germline CDR1 and CDR2: MDHEN and SYDVKM. CDR3 protein: CASSSPRAPAHNEQFF. The CDR3 DNA reads as TGTGCCAGCAGTTCCCCCCGGGCGCCGGCCCACAATGAGCAGTTCTTC. The variable domain in full, completed from reference TRBV28 and TRBJ2-1, reads DVKVTQSSRYLVKRTGEKVFLECVQDMDHENMFWYRQDPGLGLRLIYFSYDVKMKEKGDIPEGYSVSREKKERFSLILESASTNQTSMYLCASSSPRAPAHNEQFFGPGTRLTVL.

The gene calls are TRBV5-1 and TRBJ2-1; 10 bases align to TRBD2. The V gene's germline CDR1 is SGHRS and CDR2 YFSETQ. The CDR3 contains 23 residues. V was pared by 0 bases and J by 7 bases, with 28 bases of the junction left unmatched. CDR3 coding DNA: TGCGCCAGCAGCTTGGTTGGGGGCCCGGTTGCAGCGGGAGGGTATCAGTCGTATAATGAGCAGTTCTTC. It codes for CASSLVGGPVAAGGYQSYNEQFF.

The chain uses TRBV4-2 and TRBJ2-5; D possibly corresponds to TRBD2 (6 bases). Germline V gene sequence: CDR1 LGHNA, CDR2 YNFKEQ. The germline V and J ends were trimmed by 4 bases and 3 bases, with 18 bases remaining between them. The CDR3 consists of 16 residues. CDR3 nucleotides: TGTGCCAGCAGCCGGAGTCGGGGACGGAGGGAAGAGACCCAGTACTTC. It encodes CASSRSRGRREETQYF.

V gene TRBV5-1 combines with J gene TRBJ2-3; D perhaps matches TRBD2 (5 bases). This CDR3 is built from 16 residues. The V gene lost 1 base and the J gene lost 1 base, with 13 bases spanning the gap. Per germline, CDR1 SGHRS and CDR2 YFSETQ. For the CDR3, the DNA is TGCGCCAGCAGCTTGTCGGGAAGTCGCGGCACAGATACGCAGTATTTT. Translation: CASSLSGSRGTDTQYF.

The gene calls are TRBV11-2 and TRBJ1-4, with 7 bases identical to TRBD1. The germline CDR1 and CDR2 sequences are SGHAT and FQNNGV. After removal of 5 bases from V and 13 bases from J, the junction contained 10 bases not matched to a gene. The CDR3 is made up of 13 amino acids. CDR3 nucleotide sequence: TGTGCCAGCAGCCTCATCCAGGGGGTAGGACTGTTTTTT. Its protein product is CASSLIQGVGLFF.

This clone showed up just once. The CDR3 is CASSQDHATGGSLYGYTF. The CDR3 DNA reads as TGCGCCAGCAGCCAAGACCACGCGACAGGGGGGAGTCTTTATGGCTACACCTTC. The chain couples TRBV4-1 to TRBJ1-2, with TRBD1 matching 9 bases. CDR1 is MGHRA, CDR2 YSYEKL, per germline. The CDR3 has 18 amino acids. Germline trimming cut 0 bases from V and 5 bases from J; bases unmatched to any gene: 13.

The chain carries TRBV28 and TRBJ2-7; tentative D call: TRBD2 (5 bases). The CDR3 covers 13 residues. V lost 5 bases and J 6 bases, leaving 14 bases between the germline ends. Per the germline V gene, CDR1 is MDHEN and CDR2 is SYDVKM. CDR3 residues: CASSLLASGEQYF. In nucleotides, the CDR3 is TGTGCCAGCAGTCTCCTCGCCAGCGGCGAGCAGTACTTC.

Comment on this clone: Germline and junction disagree at one end, which may indicate a read error. The chain recombines TRBV6-5 with TRBJ2-4; D is unclear. Per the germline V gene, CDR1 is MNHEY and CDR2 is SVGAGI. The CDR3 has 11 amino acids. CDR3 sequence: CVDLAKNIQYF. The CDR3 nucleotides are TGCGTGGATCTAGCCAAAAACATTCAGTACTTC.

The gene calls are TRBV7-2 and TRBJ1-2; 8 nucleotides line up with TRBD1. The CDR3 runs 15 residues. After removal of 1 base from V and 5 bases from J, the junction contained 6 bases not matched to a gene. The V gene's germline CDR1 is SGHTA and CDR2 FQGNSA. The CDR3 nucleotides are TGTGCCAGCAGCTTAGTTGCGGACAGGGAGTATGGCTACACCTTC. Amino acids: CASSLVADREYGYTF.

The gene calls are TRBV19 and TRBJ2-1; D assignment may be TRBD1 or TRBD2 (5 bases each). With 5 bases removed from V and 2 bases from J, the gap between germline ends came to 7 bases. CDR3 size: 13 residues. Germline CDR1 is LNHDA and CDR2 is SQIVND (reference sequence). The CDR3 region has the DNA TGTGCCAGTAGTGGGACGGCCTACAATGAGCAGTTCTTC. Protein product: CASSGTAYNEQFF.

The V gene is TRBV7-2, the J gene TRBJ2-7; no clear D. Germline-derived CDR1 and CDR2 are SGHTA and FQGNSA. Trimming left V 3 bases short and J 3 bases short, with 9 bases between. CDR3 length: 13 residues. The CDR3 DNA reads as TGTGCCAGCAGCTTTCGGGCTGGCTACGAGCAGTACTTC. Residues: CASSFRAGYEQYF.

The chain is built from TRBV5-4 and TRBJ2-7; 8 bases are a match to TRBD2. This CDR3 contains 15 residues. V lost 0 bases to trimming and J lost 6 bases; unmatched junction nucleotides: 8. Germline assignment: CDR1 SGHNT and CDR2 YYREEE (reference sequence). The CDR3 here is CASSLGGLDVSEQYF. CDR3 bases: TGTGCCAGCAGCTTGGGGGGACTAGATGTCAGCGAGCAGTACTTC.

The chain employs TRBV5-1 and TRBJ2-2; D might be TRBD2 (6 bases). The CDR3 length is 16 residues. The germline gives CDR1 SGHRS, CDR2 YFSETQ. The ends were cut back, 0 bases at V and 4 bases at J, with 13 bases in the middle. In DNA form, the CDR3 reads TGCGCCAGCAGCTTGGCGGCGGGAAGGGGCACCGGGGAGCTGTTTTTT. It encodes CASSLAAGRGTGELFF.

There are a few counts of this clone. V gene TRBV7-2 combines with J gene TRBJ2-3, with 9 bases aligning to TRBD1. The CDR3 spans 13 residues. Germline assignment: CDR1 SGHTA and CDR2 FQGNSA. J was trimmed by 14 bases and V by 5 bases; bases with no gene match: 11. The CDR3 sequence is CASSTEGQGSRYF. DNA of the CDR3: TGTGCCAGCAGCACAGAAGGACAGGGGTCTAGGTATTTT. The full variable domain, its missing parts supplied by reference TRBV7-2 and TRBJ2-3, is GAGVSQSPSNKVTEKGKDVELRCDPISGHTALYWYRQSLGQGLEFLIYFQGNSAPDKSGLPSDRFSAERTGGSVSTLTIQRTQQEDSAVYLCASSTEGQGSRYFGPGTRLTVL.

The genes are TRBV7-2 and TRBJ2-5; D gene unclear. Trimming pared 1 base from V and 5 bases from J, leaving 11 bases between. CDR1 SGHTA and CDR2 FQGNSA come from the germline V gene. The CDR3 contains 14 residues. The CDR3 coding sequence is TGTGCCAGCAGCTTAGTGGTGGGCCCGGAGACCCAGTACTTC. This translates into CASSLVVGPETQYF.

The chain recombines TRBV5-1 with TRBJ2-5; 11 nucleotides line up with TRBD2. With V trimmed by 4 bases and J by 0 bases, 2 bases remained unmatched. This CDR3 region has 15 residues. CDR1 and CDR2 (germline): SGHRS, YFSETQ. In nucleotides, the CDR3 is TGCGCCAGCAGCGAACTAGCGGGAGACCAAGAGACCCAGTACTTC. It is translated as CASSELAGDQETQYF.

This clone appeared a single time. This sequence joins TRBV4-1 and TRBJ2-5; D is undetermined. The end of the DNA is better explained by TRBJ2-7, so the J call may be wrong. CDR1 and CDR2 from the germline V gene are MGHRA and YSYEKL. The CDR3 totals 15 residues. In DNA form, the CDR3 reads TGCGCCAGCAGCCAAAGCACCCAAGCTTCCTACGAGCAGTACTTC. As protein: CASSQSTQASYEQYF.

The chain joins TRBV27 to TRBJ2-6, with a weak D call TRBD1 (6 bases). This CDR3 spans 18 amino acids. Trimming left V 1 base short and J 1 base short, with 14 bases between. In germline, CDR1 is MNHEY, CDR2 SMNVEV (reference sequence). The CDR3 is CASSLYGGELSGANVLTF. CDR3 coding DNA: TGTGCCAGCAGTTTATATGGGGGCGAGTTGTCTGGGGCCAACGTCCTGACTTTC.

The count of this clone is one. V and J are TRBV18 and TRBJ2-5, with D possibly being TRBD1 (5 bases). The CDR3 sequence is 17 residues long. Trimming stripped 0 bases from V and 0 bases from J, with 14 bases between. Per germline, CDR1 KGHSH and CDR2 LQKENI. The DNA of the CDR3 is TGTGCCAGCTCACCACCGGGGCCCTTGGGATACCAAGAGACCCAGTACTTC. Translating it yields CASSPPGPLGYQETQYF.